This TCR beta chain came from a study of Ad26.COV2.S vaccination and SARS-CoV-2 variants. The assay was immunoSEQ multiplex PCR, and TCRdb's table has in-frame clones only and misses some. The sample lists hundreds of thousands of clones, about 88% seen once, with around 6.4% in the top ten. Treatment reported: about 20 received Ad26.COV2.S at low or high dose, single or two shots; about 5 received placebo; per-sample allocation not given. Sampling occurred on day 63 after the first vaccine or placebo injection. Aged 18-55 years, donor was enrolled in Boston in the early 2020s. Expressing Wuhan-strain SARS-CoV-2 spike, an Ad26 vector served as the vaccine. Study-level results: Possibly, TCR breadth and depth analyses underestimated total T cell responses.

Trimming at V came to 0 bases and at J to 4 bases, leaving 3 bases not matched to a gene. Germline CDR1 and CDR2: LNHNV and YYDKDF (reference sequence). The CDR3 covers 15 residues. Details on this clone: What it binds is not known.

Sequencing was performed on peripheral blood, taken in a trial of Ad26.COV2.S vaccine versus placebo. This sequence originates from a person aged 18-60 years who received the Ad26.COV2.S COVID-19 vaccine or a placebo. The chain employs TRBV15 and TRBJ1-3; 7 bases agree with TRBD1. The CDR3 loop is CATSRETGRGNTIYF. The CDR3 nucleotides read TGTGCCACCAGCAGAGAGACAGGGCGAGGAAACACCATATATTTT.